The T cell receptor (beta chain) described here comes from a study of T cell repertoires in cytomegalovirus infection. The overall study: Indicated by public TCR beta signatures were CMV infection and matching HLA type. Findings and limits, study-wide: Identification of carriers of CMV plus the relevant HLA was performed using cumulative public TCR beta family frequency. HLA-C-restricted CMV-specific TCR beta clonotypes prevailed in the ex vivo response.

This clonotype was detected a few times. As yet, its antigen is unknown. MiXCR was run by TCRdb on the reads, yielding one entry per CDR3 protein. The sample has almost 500,000 distinct CDR3 sequences, around 11% seen once. Trimming left V 2 bases short and J 2 bases short, with 19 bases between. The CDR3 is 18 residues long. The germline gives CDR1 SNHLY, CDR2 FYNNEI. This TCR derives from a human donor in good health (CMV status not recorded). Some clones in this sample may be carry-over from other donors' samples. This chain joins TRBV2 and TRBJ1-5; no firm D call. Sequencing was done on a sample of PBMCs. The CDR3 sequence: CASSEYRTVPGGNQPQHF. The CDR3 region has the DNA TGTGCCAGCAGTGAATACAGAACGGTCCCCGGAGGCAATCAGCCCCAGCATTTT.